This TCR beta chain was recovered during a study of CD8+ T cells in alopecia areata (dated by TCRdb to 2016 to 2018). The study in broad terms: The treated patients took part in an open-label pilot trial in which moderate-to-severe alopecia areata was treated with oral tofacitinib at 5 to 10 mg twice daily. Patients stayed on tofacitinib for 6 to 18 months and then had 6 months of follow-up off drug so that delayed response and recurrence could be assessed. Biopsies were taken from tofacitinib-treated patients at baseline and at 4 and 24 weeks of treatment, and a later scalp biopsy was taken in several of the tofacitinib-treated patients. Scalp tissue and sorted CD4+ and CD8+ peripheral blood T cells from patchy and totalis/universalis alopecia areata patients and from healthy controls were covered by human TCRbeta sequencing. RNA came from the PAXgene miRNA kit for fixed scalp, the miRNeasy kit for PBMCs, and the RNeasy kit for mouse skin. For the treated patients, the SALT score, which quantifies what percentage of scalp surface area is affected, served as the measure of disease severity. TCRbeta CDR3 regions were amplified by immunoSEQ multiplex PCR with 35 Vbeta forward and 13 Jbeta reverse primers. Clonality in the scalp was compared among normal scalp (n=4), patchy alopecia areata scalp (n=8), and alopecia totalis/universalis scalp (n=8). The study used high-throughput TCRbeta sequencing to examine T cell clonal expansion in alopecia areata, in both the C3H/HeJ mouse model and human patients. Findings and caveats that apply to the study as a whole: Because the treated cohort was small and had just a single nonresponder, larger studies are needed to establish links between baseline CD8+ expansion and response. Compared with normal scalp, lesional scalp, particularly in alopecia totalis/universalis, had higher clonality and more expanded CD8+ clones, which suggests antigenic drive. During tofacitinib treatment, many expanded lesional clones stuck around in both scalp and blood, and this persistence may partly explain why relapse happens after treatment is stopped. Unlike mouse skin, which is dominated by gammadelta T cells, normal human skin has resident alphabeta T cells that are also sequenced, and this complicates analysis of the scalp TCR repertoire. TCR sequences shared between patients were less clear than in mice, possibly partly because of HLA diversity in the patient population. Tofacitinib significantly lowered scalp clonality and the number of expanded CD8+ clones among the top 100 scalp clones.

This specimen's time point label, interpreted: 24 weeks on oral tofacitinib. Sample treatment or condition, as interpreted from the label and publication: oral pan-JAK inhibitor, 5-10 mg twice daily. From alopecia areata patients, peripheral blood was collected along with lesional scalp punch biopsies. PBMCs were isolated by density centrifugation and stained for CD3, CD4 and CD8, after which CD4+ and CD8+ T cells were sorted on a FACSAria. Ends trimmed: V by 7 bases, J by 4 bases; bases unmatched to a gene: 4. The CDR3 contains 12 residues, cysteine and phenylalanine counted. Only the CDR3 portion is preserved as DNA: 36 bases, with reading frame beginning at the first base. As encoded in the germline V gene, CDR1 is SGHRS while CDR2 is YFSETQ. Comment on this clone: Its cognate antigen has yet to be identified. It has no much larger one-base neighbor in the sample; base qualities were not kept.

The library relied on the immunoSEQ multiplex PCR assay. To provide template for TCR sequencing, every sample had RNA extracted and reverse transcribed into cDNA. First-strand cDNA was synthesized with SuperScript III using a 2:1 mix of oligo-dT and random hexamers. A synthetic immune receptor repertoire was used to measure amplification bias, and any remaining bias was corrected computationally. In the authors' own workflow: Raw reads were preprocessed for error removal, and CDR3 was defined according to IMGT conventions as running from the conserved cysteine to phenylalanine. Clonality was computed as 1 minus the Shannon entropy, with the entropy normalized by log2 of the number of productive unique TCRs. Whether scalp clones were CD4 or CD8 was inferred by matching scalp TCRbeta sequences against CD4 and CD8 repertoires sorted from blood. The table was pulled from immuneACCESS by TCRdb, which kept in-frame rearrangements only. Such tables lose some clones; where checked, under half of the loss comes from unresolved V genes, and the rest has no known cause. V and J calls and clone size are copied from that table; D and trimming were computed from the DNA. The sample includes 150,000 to 200,000 clones, with roughly 60% observed a single time. 0.95% to 1.1% of the sample goes to the ten largest clones.

Sequenced material: CD4+ T cells sorted from blood, taken at week 24, from a patient treated with tofacitinib. The source is a human donor with alopecia areata. Here the chain combines TRBV5-1 and TRBJ1-2; 7 of the junction bases match TRBD1. The CDR3 reads CASGDSTYGYTF. In nucleotides, the sequence is TGCGCCAGCGGGGACAGTACCTATGGCTACACCTTC.